This TCR beta chain was obtained from a study of blood T cells in healthy people across ages. PCR was performed a second time for about 7 to 12 cycles using a sample-barcoded 5' primer and a J-beta primer mix. TCRdb recomputed calls from the 5' RACE reads with MiXCR, one row per CDR3 protein. This sample has about 640,000 distinct CDR3 sequences; 58% occur once, and the top ten carry approximately 37%. Input material: blood. This clonotype was obtained from a man between 60 and 75 years old in good health.

CDR3 coding DNA: TGCAGTCCGCGTCAAGCGGAAGAGACCCAGTACTTC. Translating it yields CSPRQAEETQYF. This chain joins TRBV20-1 and TRBJ2-5; possibly TRBD2 for D (5 bases). V lost 8 bases and J lost 3, with 13 bases in between. CDR1 DFQATT and CDR2 SNEGSKA come from the germline V gene (reference sequence). This CDR3 has 12 residues.